These 6 T cell receptor beta chains originate from one sample sequenced in a study of blood T cell repertoires in COVID-19. Profiling relied on immunoSEQ multiplex PCR, and the TCRdb table lists in-frame clones only, not all of them. The sample includes some 350,000 clones, roughly 86% of them seen just once. The sequenced sample consisted of peripheral blood. These receptors were collected from an older woman with COVID-19, enrolled during active disease.

There are a few counts of this clone. This rearrangement joins TRBV2 to TRBJ1-2, with D possibly TRBD1 on 6 matching bases. Germline values: CDR1 SNHLY, CDR2 FYNNEI. The CDR3 sequence is 14 residues long. Trimming took 7 bases from V and 0 from J, leaving 12 bases between them. The CDR3 loop reads CASKGGRANYGYTF. CDR3 coding DNA: TGTGCCAGCAAGGGGGGGCGAGCTAACTATGGCTACACCTTC.

The chain employs TRBV5-1 and TRBJ2-5, with D hard to call. The CDR3 spans 14 residues. Germline V gene sequence: CDR1 SGHRS, CDR2 YFSETQ. The V gene lost 0 bases and the J gene lost 4 bases, with 10 bases spanning the gap. CDR3 nucleotides: TGCGCCAGCAGCTTGGTTCCGGGTAGAGAGACCCAGTACTTC. It translates to CASSLVPGRETQYF. The variable domain in full, completed from reference TRBV5-1 and TRBJ2-5, reads KAGVTQTPRYLIKTRGQQVTLSCSPISGHRSVSWYQQTPGQGLQFLFEYFSETQRNKGNFPGRFSGRQFSNSRSEMNVSTLELGDSALYLCASSLVPGRETQYFGPGTRLLVL.

The chain links TRBV19 to TRBJ1-4; a possible D gene is TRBD1 (6 bases). The germline V gene encodes CDR1 LNHDA and CDR2 SQIVND (reference sequence). Between the trimmed V and J ends, which lost 6 bases and 4 bases, there was a span of 18 bases. The CDR3 extends over 16 amino acids. As DNA, the CDR3 is TGTGCCAGTAGGGTTGGGGAGACAGGATTTAATGAAAAACTGTTTTTT. This sequence encodes CASRVGETGFNEKLFF.

This rearrangement joins TRBV10-3 to TRBJ2-1; 10 bases line up with TRBD1. Germline-derived CDR1 and CDR2 are ENHRY and SYGVKD. The CDR3 extends over 15 amino acids. Trimming took 11 bases from V and 1 from J; bases not matched to a gene: 8. Written as DNA, the CDR3 is TGTGCCTCGACAGGGGGCGGGGGATCCTACAATGAGCAGTTCTTC. Protein sequence: CASTGGGGSYNEQFF.

This clone was observed a single time. This chain's CDR3 is CASSPPQGVQPQHF. The DNA for the CDR3 is TGTGCCAGCAGTCCTCCACAGGGAGTACAGCCCCAGCATTTT. The J gene is TRBJ1-5, the V gene TRBV28; D is possibly TRBD1 (6 bases). CDR3 size: 14 residues. The V gene lost 5 bases and the J gene lost 7 bases, with 15 bases spanning the gap. Germline CDR1 MDHEN, CDR2 SYDVKM.

The J gene is TRBJ2-1, the V gene TRBV11-3, with D maybe TRBD1 (6 bases). Trimming removed 1 base from V and 5 bases from J, with 6 bases in between. This CDR3 is built from 13 residues. Germline V gene sequence: CDR1 SGHNT, CDR2 YENEEA. The CDR3 nucleotides are TGTGCCAGCAGCTTAGGACAGGACAATGAGCAGTTCTTC. Translating gives CASSLGQDNEQFF.